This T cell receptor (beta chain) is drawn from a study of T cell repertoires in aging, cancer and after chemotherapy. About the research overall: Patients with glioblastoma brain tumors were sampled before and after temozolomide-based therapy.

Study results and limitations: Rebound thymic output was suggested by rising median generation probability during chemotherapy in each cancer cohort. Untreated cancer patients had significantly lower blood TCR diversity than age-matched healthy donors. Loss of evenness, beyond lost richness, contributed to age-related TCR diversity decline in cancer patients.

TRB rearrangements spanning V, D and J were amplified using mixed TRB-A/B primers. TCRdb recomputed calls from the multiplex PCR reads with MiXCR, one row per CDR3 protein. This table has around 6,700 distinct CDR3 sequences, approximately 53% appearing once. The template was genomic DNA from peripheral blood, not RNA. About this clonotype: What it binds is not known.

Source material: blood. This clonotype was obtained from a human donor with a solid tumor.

The CDR3: CASKSLAGTGELFF. CDR3 in DNA: TGTGCCAGCAAGTCACTAGCTGGCACCGGGGAGCTGTTTTTT. V usage is TRBV6-1 and J usage is TRBJ2-2, with a weak D call TRBD2 (6 bases). The V and J ends lost 7 bases and 4 bases respectively, with 13 bases between them. The CDR3 contains 14 residues. Germline V gene data show CDR1 as MNHNS and CDR2 as SASEGT.